The rows below give T cell receptor beta chains drawn from one sample of a study of beta chain features in type 1 diabetes. Repertoires were generated with immunoSEQ multiplex PCR, while TCRdb's copy carries only in-frame clones and drops some. The repertoire holds over 200,000 clones, approximately 10% seen once, with around 0.017% in the top ten. What was sequenced was naive CD4+ T cells from blood. These receptors were taken from a man under 40 with type 1 diabetes. Both conserved end residues are part of each CDR3. Fields, in order: J gene, V gene, D gene, clone size, CDR3 protein, CDR3 DNA. The D gene is left open where the match is weak. Only part of the rows carry a size: once, few, many, or a class if the clone is expanded.

TRBJ1-2	TRBV19	.	few	CASSIPTEKSYGYTF	TGTGCCAGTAGTATACCGACGGAGAAGAGCTATGGCTACACCTTC
TRBJ1-1	TRBV4-1	.	few	CASSQVFRLNTEAFF	TGCGCCAGCAGCCAAGTTTTCAGGTTGAACACTGAAGCTTTCTTT
TRBJ1-1	TRBV7-9	TRBD1	.	CASSPTGDAEAFF	TGTGCCAGCAGCCCGACAGGGGATGCTGAAGCTTTCTTT
TRBJ2-7	TRBV29-1	.	few	CSAGVYEQYF	TGCAGCGCCGGGGTCTACGAGCAGTACTTC
TRBJ2-7	TRBV7-8	TRBD2	few	CASSRNLPGLGREQYF	TGTGCCAGCAGCCGAAACCTTCCGGGACTAGGACGCGAGCAGTACTTC
TRBJ1-5	TRBV19	TRBD1	.	CASSIEGGVGQPQHF	TGTGCCAGTAGTATAGAAGGGGGCGTTGGTCAGCCCCAGCATTTT
TRBJ2-3	TRBV9	.	.	CASSLGLLGDTQYF	TGTGCCAGCAGCTTGGGACTCCTTGGAGATACGCAGTATTTT
TRBJ2-5	TRBV5-1	.	few	CASSLPEETQYF	TGCGCCAGCAGCTTGCCGGAAGAGACCCAGTACTTC
TRBJ2-7	TRBV12-5	.	few	CASVAPGAYEQYF	TGTGCTAGTGTCGCTCCGGGGGCCTACGAGCAGTACTTC
TRBJ1-3	TRBV5-6	.	.	CASSFSSGNTIYF	TGTGCCAGCAGCTTTTCATCTGGAAACACCATATATTTT
TRBJ1-5	TRBV18	TRBD1	.	CASSPGQYNQPQHF	TGTGCCAGCTCACCGGGACAGTACAATCAGCCCCAGCATTTT
TRBJ2-3	TRBV7-2	.	.	CASSNQDYLGDTQYF	TGTGCCAGCAGCAACCAGGACTATTTGGGAGATACGCAGTATTTT
TRBJ1-5	TRBV28	.	.	CASSLGLGGSWNQPQHF	TGTGCCAGCAGCCTAGGCCTGGGGGGGAGTTGGAATCAGCCCCAGCATTTT
TRBJ2-1	TRBV11-1	TRBD2	.	CASSFSGGYNEQFF	TGTGCCAGCAGCTTTAGCGGGGGCTACAATGAGCAGTTCTTC
TRBJ2-4	TRBV6-6	TRBD2	.	CASKYGGEGNIQYF	TGTGCCAGCAAATACGGCGGGGAGGGGAACATTCAGTACTTC
TRBJ1-5	TRBV4-1	.	.	CASSFGPGQPQHF	TGCGCCAGCAGTTTCGGTCCAGGGCAGCCCCAGCATTTT
TRBJ1-2	TRBV7-9	.	.	CASSSRGGEGYTF	TGTGCCAGCAGCTCCCGGGGGGGCGAGGGCTACACCTTC
TRBJ2-3	TRBV12-5	TRBD2	.	CASGSPSGTFPSTDTQYF	TGTGCTAGTGGATCCCCTAGCGGGACCTTCCCCAGCACAGATACGCAGTATTTT
TRBJ1-2	TRBV28	.	.	CASSFETAGYGYTF	TGTGCCAGCAGTTTCGAAACAGCCGGTTACGGCTACACCTTC
TRBJ2-1	TRBV9	.	.	CASSPIGGYNEQFF	TGTGCCAGCAGCCCGATAGGAGGTTACAATGAGCAGTTCTTC
TRBJ1-2	TRBV28	.	few	CASSLADRNGYTF	TGTGCCAGCAGTTTAGCAGACAGGAACGGCTACACCTTC
TRBJ1-4	TRBV2	.	.	CATRADRNEKLFF	TGTGCCACCCGGGCTGACAGGAATGAAAAACTGTTTTTT
TRBJ2-3	TRBV5-4	TRBD2	.	CASSSQRGGASDTQYF	TGTGCCAGCAGCTCACAGCGGGGGGGTGCATCAGATACGCAGTATTTT
TRBJ1-2	TRBV15	TRBD1	few	CATSRGQGGGYTF	TGTGCCACCAGCAGGGGACAGGGAGGGGGCTACACCTTC
TRBJ2-5	TRBV10-3	.	few	CAISSAGPQETQYF	TGTGCCATCAGTTCCGCAGGGCCACAAGAGACCCAGTACTTC
TRBJ2-1	TRBV29-1	.	few	CSALGEVTYNEQFF	TGCAGCGCCCTGGGGGAGGTTACATACAATGAGCAGTTCTTC
TRBJ1-2	TRBV27	TRBD1	few	CASGRQGKVYGYTF	TGTGCCAGCGGCCGACAGGGGAAGGTCTATGGCTACACCTTC
TRBJ1-6	TRBV18	TRBD1	few	CASSLQGEDTLHF	TGTGCCAGCTCACTGCAGGGGGAGGATACCCTCCACTTT
TRBJ2-7	TRBV10-3	.	.	CAISEVIGVSYEQYF	TGTGCCATCAGTGAGGTCATAGGGGTCTCGTACGAGCAGTACTTC
TRBJ2-2	TRBV15	.	few	CATSRTDTAGELFF	TGTGCCACCAGCAGAACCGACACAGCCGGGGAGCTGTTTTTT
TRBJ2-1	TRBV9	TRBD2	few	CASSPSAGVDNEQFF	TGTGCCAGCAGCCCCTCAGCGGGGGTAGACAATGAGCAGTTCTTC
TRBJ1-6	TRBV7-2	.	.	CASTGGYWGDSPLHF	TGTGCCAGCACCGGGGGTTATTGGGGGGATTCACCCCTCCACTTT
TRBJ1-1	TRBV11-1	.	.	CASSRPAMGGEAFF	TGTGCCAGCAGCAGACCCGCCATGGGGGGTGAAGCTTTCTTT
TRBJ2-1	TRBV5-1	.	.	CASKPAASSYNEQFF	TGCGCCAGCAAGCCTGCCGCAAGCTCCTACAATGAGCAGTTCTTC
TRBJ2-5	TRBV7-6	TRBD2	.	CASSLGLAGSQETQYF	TGTGCCAGCAGCTTAGGGCTAGCGGGTAGCCAAGAGACCCAGTACTTC
TRBJ2-7	TRBV7-2	TRBD2	.	CASSLEVSGGPYEQYF	TGTGCCAGCAGCTTAGAGGTTAGCGGGGGCCCCTACGAGCAGTACTTC
TRBJ2-3	TRBV9	.	few	CASSRDFQADTQYF	TGTGCCAGCAGTCGGGACTTTCAGGCAGATACGCAGTATTTT
TRBJ2-1	TRBV5-1	TRBD2	.	CASSVPGGAYNEQFF	TGCGCCAGCAGCGTCCCGGGGGGGGCCTACAATGAGCAGTTCTTC
TRBJ2-3	TRBV25-1	.	.	CASSESDTHTDTQYF	TGTGCCAGCAGTGAATCTGATACTCACACAGATACGCAGTATTTT
TRBJ1-4	TRBV18	.	few	CASSPGANEKLFF	TGTGCCAGCTCACCCGGGGCTAATGAAAAACTGTTTTTT
TRBJ1-1	TRBV5-1	TRBD1	.	CASSSNRGMNTEAFF	TGCGCCAGCAGCTCAAACAGGGGTATGAACACTGAAGCTTTCTTT